The 26 T cell receptor beta chains below were found in one sample sequenced in a study of OX40 agonist ivuxolimab in advanced cancers. Only in-frame clones appear in the TCRdb table, and some are missing; sequencing was by immunoSEQ multiplex PCR. Among 40,000 to 60,000 clones listed, about 86% were seen once. The sequencing used CD4+ or CD8+ T cells sorted from blood, collected in a trial of the OX40 agonist ivuxolimab. These receptors were collected from an adult with an advanced solid tumor such as melanoma, head and neck, liver or kidney cancer.

This chain links TRBV5-4 with TRBJ1-2; D is possibly TRBD1 (5 bases). Germline V CDR1 and CDR2: SGHNT, YYREEE (reference sequence). The V end lost 0 bases, the J end lost 8 bases, and 5 bases lay between the germline ends. This CDR3 is built from 11 residues. The CDR3 spells CASSLGQGYTF. The CDR3 DNA reads TGTGCCAGCAGCTTGGGACAGGGCTACACCTTC.

This chain connects TRBV6-5 to TRBJ2-7; tentatively, D is TRBD1 or TRBD2 (6 bases each). The CDR3 runs to 14 residues. Between the trimmed V and J ends, which lost 2 bases and 0 bases, there was a span of 8 bases. Germline V gene sequence: CDR1 MNHEY, CDR2 SVGAGI. In DNA form, the CDR3 reads TGTGCCAGCAGTTACGGAGGGGGCTCCTACGAGCAGTACTTC. Amino acids: CASSYGGGSYEQYF.

The rearrangement links TRBV9 to TRBJ2-1, with D perhaps matching TRBD2 (6 bases). This CDR3 is 16 amino acids long. Germline V lookup: CDR1 SGDLS, CDR2 YYNGEE. V lost 3 bases and J lost 3, with 16 bases in between. CDR3 DNA sequence: TGTGCCAGCAGCGACCCCGGGACTGAGATCTACAATGAGCAGTTCTTC. Protein: CASSDPGTEIYNEQFF.

The chain is built from TRBV4-1 and TRBJ1-2, with a tentative D call TRBD1 (6 bases). Germline CDR1 reads MGHRA; CDR2 reads YSYEKL. V lost 1 base and J 2 bases, leaving 17 bases between the germline ends. The CDR3 runs 17 residues. The DNA for the CDR3 is TGCGCCAGCAGCCAAGTTTCGGGGGGCCAGTTCAACTATGGCTACACCTTC. Amino acids: CASSQVSGGQFNYGYTF.

CDR3 nucleotide sequence: TGTGCCAGCACTGTCTCGGGAGCCCCCCTGGAGACCCAGTACTTC. Its protein product is CASTVSGAPLETQYF. V is TRBV28 and J is TRBJ2-5, with D possibly being TRBD2 (6 bases). The CDR3 sequence is 15 residues long. Germline CDR1 reads MDHEN; CDR2 reads SYDVKM. Trimming took 7 bases from V and 5 from J, leaving 20 bases between them.

This clone was recorded a few times. The chain is built from TRBV18 and TRBJ2-1; 7 nucleotides match TRBD1. The CDR3 runs 15 residues. J gave up 0 bases and V 3 bases, and 2 bases lay outside the gene matches. Germline assignment: CDR1 KGHSH and CDR2 LQKENI. The chain's CDR3 is CASSPGQNSYNEQFF. The CDR3 DNA reads TGTGCCAGCTCACCGGGACAGAACTCCTACAATGAGCAGTTCTTC.

This chain connects TRBV5-1 to TRBJ1-1; no definite D call. This CDR3 is built from 13 residues. The ends were cut back, 0 bases at V and 7 bases at J, with 10 bases in the middle. Germline CDR1 and CDR2: SGHRS and YFSETQ. The CDR3 sequence: CASSLGTSIEAFF. The CDR3 DNA is TGCGCCAGCAGCTTGGGCACTTCGATTGAAGCTTTCTTT.

V gene TRBV6-6 combines with J gene TRBJ1-1, with D perhaps TRBD1 (5 bases). Germline V lookup: CDR1 MNHNY, CDR2 SVGAGI (reference sequence). The CDR3 covers 15 residues. V was trimmed by 5 bases and J by 4 bases, leaving 17 bases between them. The CDR3 DNA is TGTGCCAGCAGTGGGACCTCGAGGTCTTTCACTGAAGCTTTCTTT. It encodes CASSGTSRSFTEAFF.

The chain joins TRBV9 to TRBJ2-2; the match to TRBD2 covers 7 bases. This CDR3 spans 15 amino acids. Trimming at V came to 6 bases and at J to 0 bases, leaving 5 bases not matched to a gene. The V gene's germline CDR1 is SGDLS and CDR2 YYNGEE. In DNA, the CDR3 is TGTGCCAGCACCATGGGGACTACGAACACCGGGGAGCTGTTTTTT. Translated, it gives CASTMGTTNTGELFF.

V and J are TRBV4-2 and TRBJ2-1; TRBD2 aligns across 8 bases. Per germline, CDR1 LGHNA and CDR2 YNFKEQ. This CDR3 is built from 17 residues. Losses at the gene ends were 3 bases for V and 4 bases for J; bases not matched to a gene: 11. The CDR3 DNA is TGTGCCAGCAGCCATCCTCGGGCGGGGGGCCAATACAATGAGCAGTTCTTC. This encodes CASSHPRAGGQYNEQFF.

J is TRBJ2-1 and V is TRBV6-5, with D hard to call. The germline V and J ends were trimmed by 6 bases and 0 bases, with 12 bases remaining between them. The CDR3 is 15 amino acids. Germline CDR1 reads MNHEY; CDR2 reads SVGAGI. In DNA form, the CDR3 reads TGTGCCAGCAGCCCAGACGCCAGCTCCTACAATGAGCAGTTCTTC. Its protein is CASSPDASSYNEQFF.

This rearrangement joins TRBV11-2 to TRBJ2-7; the D gene is possibly TRBD2 (5 bases). The CDR3 length is 15 residues. With 2 bases removed from V and 4 bases from J, the gap between germline ends came to 15 bases. Germline lookup yields CDR1 SGHAT and CDR2 FQNNGV. The CDR3 bases are TGTGCCAGCAGCTTAACGGGAAACACTATTTACGAGCAGTACTTC. It encodes CASSLTGNTIYEQYF.

In its sample, this clone was seen once. Here the CDR3 DNA reads TGTGCCAGCAGCCAAAATTACGCCTCCTACGAGCAGTACGTC. Its protein product is CASSQNYASYEQYV. The chain combines TRBV14 with TRBJ2-7; no definite D call. Germline V gives CDR1 SGHDN, CDR2 FVKESK. The CDR3 runs to 14 residues. Trimming took off 2 bases at V and 0 bases at J, with 8 bases between the two ends.

The chain joins TRBV14 to TRBJ1-3; D is uncertain. Germline CDR1 is SGHDN and CDR2 is FVKESK. This CDR3 has 17 residues. Trimming removed 0 bases at V and 1 base at J, with 13 bases between. CDR3 in amino acids: CASSQDNRAYSGNTIYF. CDR3 nucleotide sequence: TGTGCCAGCAGCCAAGATAACCGGGCTTATTCTGGAAACACCATATATTTT.

The chain couples TRBV12-5 to TRBJ2-1; TRBD2 agrees at 7 bases. The CDR3 is 16 amino acids. The junction had 16 bases not matched to a gene; V was cut back by 6 bases and J by 8 bases. Per germline, CDR1 LGHNT and CDR2 FRNRAP. The CDR3: CASGLGLGLTGDEQFF. The CDR3 region has the DNA TGTGCTAGTGGCCTTGGACTAGGCTTAACCGGGGATGAGCAGTTCTTC.

This chain joins TRBV27 and TRBJ2-2; TRBD1 matches at 8 bases. The CDR3 has 16 amino acids. The V segment lost 5 bases and the J segment 0 bases; nucleotides outside the gene matches: 5. The germline V gene has CDR1 MNHEY and CDR2 SMNVEV (reference sequence). CDR3 amino acids: CASSPTGGTNTGELFF. DNA of the CDR3: TGTGCCAGCAGTCCCACAGGGGGTACGAACACCGGGGAGCTGTTTTTT.

V and J are TRBV6-6 and TRBJ2-1; 7 nucleotides align to TRBD1. Germline CDR1 reads MNHNY; CDR2 reads SVGAGI (reference sequence). This CDR3 has 14 amino acids. V dropped 5 bases and J dropped 2; count of bases not matched to a gene: 3. As DNA, the CDR3 is TGTGCCAGCAGTCCTACAGGGGCCTACAATGAGCAGTTCTTC. Protein: CASSPTGAYNEQFF.

This clone occurred a few times. A much larger clone lies a single base off, so this may be a read error. The CDR3 is CASSLEGDEKLFF. In DNA form, the CDR3 reads TGCGCCAGCAGCTTGGAGGGGGACGAAAAACTGTTTTTT. The V call is TRBV5-1, the J call TRBJ1-4; a weak D match, TRBD1 (6 bases). Germline V gene sequence: CDR1 SGHRS, CDR2 YFSETQ. Trimming took 0 bases from V and 8 from J, leaving 8 bases between them. CDR3 length: 13 amino acids.

The rearrangement links TRBV28 to TRBJ1-3; a weak D match, TRBD1 (5 bases). CDR1 and CDR2 (germline): MDHEN, SYDVKM. The V gene lost 6 bases and the J gene lost 0 bases, with 15 bases spanning the gap. The CDR3 extends over 16 amino acids. CDR3 nucleotides: TGTGCCAGCAGCCTTGGGACTTATAGCTCTGGAAACACCATATATTTT. It encodes CASSLGTYSSGNTIYF.

This chain joins TRBV9 and TRBJ2-5; 7 positions agree with TRBD2. The J segment lost 4 bases and the V segment lost 0 bases, leaving 6 bases of the junction unmatched. Germline V gene data show CDR1 as SGDLS and CDR2 as YYNGEE. CDR3 length: 15 amino acids. This chain's CDR3 is CASSVGGSWVETQYF. The CDR3 DNA reads TGTGCCAGCAGCGTAGGCGGGAGTTGGGTAGAGACCCAGTACTTC.

The V gene is TRBV4-1, the J gene TRBJ2-7; D gene unclear. The CDR3 loop spans 15 amino acids. Germline loops: CDR1 MGHRA, CDR2 YSYEKL. V was clipped by 0 bases and J by 3 bases, with 12 bases between them. CDR3 amino acids: CASSQDLMGNYEQYF. CDR3 DNA sequence: TGCGCCAGCAGCCAAGACCTAATGGGCAACTACGAGCAGTACTTC.

This clone turned up a few times. The rearrangement links TRBV28 to TRBJ2-1, with D maybe TRBD2 (6 bases). The CDR3 sequence is 15 residues long. Germline loops: CDR1 MDHEN, CDR2 SYDVKM. V was shortened by 7 bases and J by 0 bases, with 13 bases between the two germline ends. This chain's CDR3 is CASTSGLLSYNEQFF. The CDR3 bases are TGTGCCAGCACCTCGGGACTCCTCTCCTACAATGAGCAGTTCTTC.

This rearrangement joins TRBV28 to TRBJ1-4; D unresolved. The CDR3 totals 13 residues. Germline V CDR1 and CDR2: MDHEN, SYDVKM. The V end was cut by 5 bases, the J end by 4 bases, with 8 bases between. CDR3 nucleotide sequence: TGTGCCAGCAGTCTGGAATTTAATGAAAAACTGTTTTTT. Encoded protein: CASSLEFNEKLFF.

The chain combines TRBV5-4 with TRBJ2-1; 9 nucleotides match TRBD1. Per the germline V gene, CDR1 is SGHNT and CDR2 is YYREEE (reference sequence). V was clipped by 4 bases and J by 6 bases; unmatched bases: 11. This CDR3 has 16 amino acids. For the CDR3, the DNA is TGTGCCAGCAGCCGTCCGGGACAGGGTATCTCCAATGAGCAGTTCTTC. Protein product: CASSRPGQGISNEQFF. Using reference TRBV5-4 and TRBJ2-1 for the parts outside the CDR3, the full variable domain is ETGVTQSPTHLIKTRGQQVTLRCSSQSGHNTVSWYQQALGQGPQFIFQYYREEENGRGNFPPRFSGLQFPNYSSELNVNALELDDSALYLCASSRPGQGISNEQFFGPGTRLTVL.

The rearrangement joins TRBV7-9 to TRBJ2-5, with D possibly matching TRBD1 (6 bases). CDR1 is SEHNR and CDR2 is FQNEAQ in the germline V gene (reference sequence). V lost 6 bases and J lost 5, with 13 bases in between. The CDR3 is 13 residues long. The CDR3 protein is CASSQQGRETQYF. CDR3 coding DNA: TGTGCCAGCAGTCAACAGGGAAGGGAGACCCAGTACTTC.

Only one count was recorded for this clone. This sequence joins TRBV28 and TRBJ2-5; TRBD1 matches at 9 bases. V lost 6 bases, J lost 4 bases, and 9 bases stayed unmatched. Germline loops: CDR1 MDHEN, CDR2 SYDVKM. The CDR3 is made up of 15 amino acids. The chain's CDR3 is CASRATGGGGETQYF. The CDR3 DNA sequence: TGTGCCAGCAGAGCAACAGGGGGCGGCGGAGAGACCCAGTACTTC.